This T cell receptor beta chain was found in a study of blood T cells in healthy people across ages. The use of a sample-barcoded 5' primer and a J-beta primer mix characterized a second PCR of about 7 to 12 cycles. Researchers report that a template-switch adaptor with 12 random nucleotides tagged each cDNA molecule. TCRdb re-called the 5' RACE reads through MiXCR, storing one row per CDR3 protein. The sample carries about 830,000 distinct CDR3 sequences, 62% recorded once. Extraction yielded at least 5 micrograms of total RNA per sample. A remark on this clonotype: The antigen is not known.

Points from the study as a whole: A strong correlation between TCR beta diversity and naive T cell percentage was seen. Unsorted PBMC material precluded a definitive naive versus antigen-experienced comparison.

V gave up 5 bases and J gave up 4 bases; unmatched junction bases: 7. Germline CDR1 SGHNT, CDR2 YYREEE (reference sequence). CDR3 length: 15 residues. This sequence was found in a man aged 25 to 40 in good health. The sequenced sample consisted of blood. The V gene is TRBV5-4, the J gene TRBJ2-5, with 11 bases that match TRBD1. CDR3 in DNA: TGTGCCAGCAGACGGGACAGGGGGTTGCGAGAGACCCAGTACTTC. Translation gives CASRRDRGLRETQYF. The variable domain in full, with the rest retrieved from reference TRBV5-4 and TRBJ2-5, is ETGVTQSPTHLIKTRGQQVTLRCSSQSGHNTVSWYQQALGQGPQFIFQYYREEENGRGNFPPRFSGLQFPNYSSELNVNALELDDSALYLCASRRDRGLRETQYFGPGTRLLVL.